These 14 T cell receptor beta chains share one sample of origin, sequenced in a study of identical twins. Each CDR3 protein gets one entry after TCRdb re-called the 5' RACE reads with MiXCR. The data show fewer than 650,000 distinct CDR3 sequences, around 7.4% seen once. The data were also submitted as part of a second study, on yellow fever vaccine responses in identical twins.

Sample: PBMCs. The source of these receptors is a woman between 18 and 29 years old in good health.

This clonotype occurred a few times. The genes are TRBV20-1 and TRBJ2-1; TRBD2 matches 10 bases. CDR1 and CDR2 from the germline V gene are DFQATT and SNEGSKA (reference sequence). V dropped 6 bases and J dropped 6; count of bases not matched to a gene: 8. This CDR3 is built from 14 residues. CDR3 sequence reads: CSAPRTSGPNEQFF. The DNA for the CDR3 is TGCAGTGCGCCACGGACTAGCGGCCCCAATGAGCAGTTCTTC.

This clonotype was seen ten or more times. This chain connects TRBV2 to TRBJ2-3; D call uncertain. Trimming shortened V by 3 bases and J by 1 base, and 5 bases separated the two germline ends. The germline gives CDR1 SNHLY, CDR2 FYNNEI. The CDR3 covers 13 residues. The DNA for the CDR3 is TGTGCCAGCAGTGACAGGCGCACAGATACGCAGTATTTT. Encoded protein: CASSDRRTDTQYF.

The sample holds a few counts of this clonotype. The CDR3 protein is CASSDGDRRNTIYF. For the CDR3, the DNA is TGCGCCAGCAGCGATGGGGACCGGAGAAACACCATATATTTT. The V gene is TRBV5-1, the J gene TRBJ1-3; possible D gene TRBD1, 5 bases. Germline assignment: CDR1 SGHRS and CDR2 YFSETQ. The CDR3 is 14 amino acids. The V gene lost 4 bases and the J gene lost 5 bases, with 13 bases spanning the gap.

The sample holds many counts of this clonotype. The CDR3 loop is CASGKLDNEQFF. The DNA for the CDR3 is TGTGCCAGTGGAAAACTAGACAATGAGCAGTTCTTC. The V and J genes are TRBV19 and TRBJ2-1; possible D gene TRBD2, 5 bases. The ends were cut back, 8 bases at V and 5 bases at J, with 10 bases in the middle. Germline loops: CDR1 LNHDA, CDR2 SQIVND (reference sequence). CDR3 size: 12 residues.

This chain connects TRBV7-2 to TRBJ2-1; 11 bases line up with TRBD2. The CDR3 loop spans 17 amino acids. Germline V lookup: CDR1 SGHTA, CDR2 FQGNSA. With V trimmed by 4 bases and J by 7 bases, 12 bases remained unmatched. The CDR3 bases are TGTGCCAGCAGCTCCCGCGGGCTAGCGGGAGGCGGGAATGAGCAGTTCTTC. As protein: CASSSRGLAGGGNEQFF.

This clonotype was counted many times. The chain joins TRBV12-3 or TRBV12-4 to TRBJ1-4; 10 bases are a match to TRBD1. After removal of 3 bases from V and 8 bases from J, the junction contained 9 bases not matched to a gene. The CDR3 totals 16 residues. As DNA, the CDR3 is TGTGCCAGCAGTTTTCTCCCCGGGACAGGGGAAGAAAAACTGTTTTTT. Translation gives CASSFLPGTGEEKLFF.

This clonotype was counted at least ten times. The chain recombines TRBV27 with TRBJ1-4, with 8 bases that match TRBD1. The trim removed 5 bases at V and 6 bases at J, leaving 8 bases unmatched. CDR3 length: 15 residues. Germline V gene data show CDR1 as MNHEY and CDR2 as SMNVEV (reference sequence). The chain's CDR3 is CASSPRETGDEKLFF. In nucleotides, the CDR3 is TGTGCCAGCAGTCCGCGCGAGACAGGGGATGAAAAACTGTTTTTT. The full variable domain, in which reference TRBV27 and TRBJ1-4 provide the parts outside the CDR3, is EAQVTQNPRYLITVTGKKLTVTCSQNMNHEYMSWYRQDPGLGLRQIYYSMNVEVTDKGDVPEGYKVSRKEKRNFPLILESPSPNQTSLYFCASSPRETGDEKLFFGSGTQLSVL.

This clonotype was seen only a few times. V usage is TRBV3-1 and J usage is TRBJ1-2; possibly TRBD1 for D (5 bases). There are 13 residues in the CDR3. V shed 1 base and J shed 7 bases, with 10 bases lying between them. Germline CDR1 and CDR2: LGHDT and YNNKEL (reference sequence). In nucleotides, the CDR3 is TGTGCCAGCAGCCAAGCGGGGCGAGGTGGCTACACCTTC. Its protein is CASSQAGRGGYTF.

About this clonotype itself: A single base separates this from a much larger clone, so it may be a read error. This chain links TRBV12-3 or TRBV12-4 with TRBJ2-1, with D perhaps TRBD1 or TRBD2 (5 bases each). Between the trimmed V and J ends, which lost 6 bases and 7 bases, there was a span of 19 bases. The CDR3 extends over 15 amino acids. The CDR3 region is CASSSTGASTNEQFF. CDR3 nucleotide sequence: TGTGCCAGCAGCTCGACCGGGGCTAGCACTAATGAGCAGTTCTTC.

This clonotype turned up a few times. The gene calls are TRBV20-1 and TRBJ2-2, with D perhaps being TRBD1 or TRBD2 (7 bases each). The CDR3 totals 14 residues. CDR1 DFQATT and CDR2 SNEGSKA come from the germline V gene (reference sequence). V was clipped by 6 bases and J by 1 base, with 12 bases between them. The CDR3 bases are TGCAGTGCCATCAGGGGGGGGAACACCGGGGAGCTGTTTTTT. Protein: CSAIRGGNTGELFF.

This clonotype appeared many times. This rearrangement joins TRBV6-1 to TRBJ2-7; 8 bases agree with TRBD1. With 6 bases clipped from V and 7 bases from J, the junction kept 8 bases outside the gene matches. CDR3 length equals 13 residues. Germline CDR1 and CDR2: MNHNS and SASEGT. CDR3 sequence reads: CASSMGRGLEQYV. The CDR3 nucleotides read TGTGCCAGCAGCATGGGCAGGGGGCTGGAGCAGTACGTC.

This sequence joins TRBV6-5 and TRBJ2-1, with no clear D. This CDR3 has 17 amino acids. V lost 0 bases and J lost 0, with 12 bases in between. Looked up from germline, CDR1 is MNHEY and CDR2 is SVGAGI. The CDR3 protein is CASSYSATDDSYNEQFF. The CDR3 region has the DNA TGTGCCAGCAGTTACTCAGCGACCGACGACTCCTACAATGAGCAGTTCTTC.

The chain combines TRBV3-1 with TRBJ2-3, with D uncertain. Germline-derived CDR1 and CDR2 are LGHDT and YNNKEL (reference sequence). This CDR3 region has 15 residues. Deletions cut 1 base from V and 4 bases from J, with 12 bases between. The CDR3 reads CASSQAGNVPDTQYF. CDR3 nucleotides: TGTGCCAGCAGCCAAGCAGGTAATGTCCCAGATACGCAGTATTTT.

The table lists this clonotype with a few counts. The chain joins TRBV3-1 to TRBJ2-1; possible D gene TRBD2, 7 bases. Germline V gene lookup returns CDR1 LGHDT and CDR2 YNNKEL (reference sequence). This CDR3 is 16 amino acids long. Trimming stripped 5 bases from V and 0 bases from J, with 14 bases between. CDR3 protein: CASSTHGGLSYNEQFF. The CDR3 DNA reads TGTGCCAGCAGCACTCACGGGGGGCTCTCCTACAATGAGCAGTTCTTC.